This T cell receptor (beta chain) was documented in a study of identical twins. V lost 4 bases to trimming and J lost 6 bases, with 26 bases between them. The CDR3 runs to 17 residues. Germline lookup yields CDR1 DFQATT and CDR2 SNEGSKA (reference sequence). TCRdb re-analysed the 5' RACE reads in MiXCR, keeping a single row per CDR3 protein. In the table there are 150,000 or so distinct CDR3 sequences, 3% to 4% of which are singletons. This clonotype was found many times. The TCR sequence derives from a man aged 18 to 30 in good health. Sequencing input: memory T cells sorted from blood. This chain uses TRBV20-1 with TRBJ2-3, with D possibly TRBD2 on 7 matching bases. CDR3 amino acids: CSAMSGRGQAYGDTQYF. CDR3 DNA sequence: TGCAGTGCTATGTCGGGGCGGGGGCAAGCTTATGGGGATACGCAGTATTTT.